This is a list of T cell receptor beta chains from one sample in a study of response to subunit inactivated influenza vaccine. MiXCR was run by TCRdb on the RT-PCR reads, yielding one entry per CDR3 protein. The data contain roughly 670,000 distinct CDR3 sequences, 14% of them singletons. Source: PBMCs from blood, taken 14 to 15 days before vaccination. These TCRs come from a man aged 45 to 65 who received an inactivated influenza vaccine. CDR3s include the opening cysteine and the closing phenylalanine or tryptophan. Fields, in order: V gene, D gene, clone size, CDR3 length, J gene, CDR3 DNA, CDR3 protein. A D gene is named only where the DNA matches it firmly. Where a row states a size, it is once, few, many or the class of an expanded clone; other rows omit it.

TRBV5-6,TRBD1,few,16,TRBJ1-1,TGTGCCAGCAGTCGCGACAGGGGGAACAAGAACACTGAAGCTTTCTTT,CASSRDRGNKNTEAFF
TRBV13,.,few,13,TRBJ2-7,TGTGCCAGCAGCTTAACGTTAACGGACGAGCAGTACTTC,CASSLTLTDEQYF
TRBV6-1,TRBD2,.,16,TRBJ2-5,TGTGCCTCGTCCGGACTAGCGGGCTCACTCCAAGAGACCCAGTACTTC,CASSGLAGSLQETQYF
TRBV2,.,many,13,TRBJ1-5,TGTGCCAGCAGTGTCAGCAGGGACCAGCCCCAGCATTTT,CASSVSRDQPQHF
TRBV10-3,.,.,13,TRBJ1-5,TGTGCCATCGGACGAGATAGCAATCAGCCCCAGCATTTT,CAIGRDSNQPQHF
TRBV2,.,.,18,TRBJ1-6,TGTGCCAGCAGTGTAAGGATGCCGCAGTACTCCTATAATTCACCCCTCCACTTT,CASSVRMPQYSYNSPLHF
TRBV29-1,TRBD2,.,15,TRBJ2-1,TGCAGCGTCGGGACTAGCGGGCACTCCTACAATGAGCAGTTCTTC,CSVGTSGHSYNEQFF
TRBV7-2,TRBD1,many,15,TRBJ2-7,TGTGCCAGCACCGCTTACCCGGGACAGACCTACGAGCAGTACTTC,CASTAYPGQTYEQYF
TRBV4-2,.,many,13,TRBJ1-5,TGTGCCAGAGGACATGTCGGGATTCAGCCCCAGCATTTT,CARGHVGIQPQHF
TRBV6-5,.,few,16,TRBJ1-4,TGTGCCAGCAGTTACAAGGGTGGGCCCCCTAATGAAAAACTGTTTTTT,CASSYKGGPPNEKLFF
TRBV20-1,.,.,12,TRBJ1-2,TGCAGTGCTAAGACGGGAGGAATTGGCTACACCTTC,CSAKTGGIGYTF
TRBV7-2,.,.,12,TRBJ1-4,TGTGCCAGCAGCTTAGCTCAGGGGAAGCTGTTTTTT,CASSLAQGKLFF
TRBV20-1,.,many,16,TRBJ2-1,TGCAGTGCTAGAGATCGTTTCGGGCCCCTCCCTAATGAGCAGTTCTTC,CSARDRFGPLPNEQFF
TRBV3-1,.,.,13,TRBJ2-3,TGTGCCAGCAGCCAAAGACGAGGAGATACGCAGTATTTT,CASSQRRGDTQYF
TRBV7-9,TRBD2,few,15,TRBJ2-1,TGTGCCAGCAGCTTAGCTGGGACTAGATACAATGAGCAGTTCTTC,CASSLAGTRYNEQFF
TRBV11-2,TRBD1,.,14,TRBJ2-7,TGTGCCAGCAGCTTAGGGAGCAACAGGGGGGAGCAGTACTTC,CASSLGSNRGEQYF
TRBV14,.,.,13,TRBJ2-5,TGTGCCAGCAGCCGTTGGGTGGAGGAGACCCAGTACTTC,CASSRWVEETQYF
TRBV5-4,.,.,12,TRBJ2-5,TGTGCCAGCAGCTCCCGGTTGTCGGACCAGTACTTC,CASSSRLSDQYF
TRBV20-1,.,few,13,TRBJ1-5,TGCAGTGCTCCTGCAGGGGCAGGCCAGCCCCAGCATTTT,CSAPAGAGQPQHF
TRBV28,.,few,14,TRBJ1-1,TGTGCCAGCAGCCTGGGATTTTCGAACACTGAAGCTTTCTTT,CASSLGFSNTEAFF
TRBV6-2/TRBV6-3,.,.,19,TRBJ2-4,TGTGCCAGCAGTTATTCAAGGGCTAGGGTCCCATTAGCCAAAAACATTCAGTACTTC,CASSYSRARVPLAKNIQYF
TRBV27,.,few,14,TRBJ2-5,TGTGCCAGCAGTTTATTAGGCAACGAAGAGACCCAGTACTTC,CASSLLGNEETQYF
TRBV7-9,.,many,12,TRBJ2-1,TGTGCCAGCAACCCACCCGGGGATGAGCAGTTCTTC,CASNPPGDEQFF
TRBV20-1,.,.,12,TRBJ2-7,TGCAGTGCCAACGGACGCGCCTACGAGCAGTACTTC,CSANGRAYEQYF
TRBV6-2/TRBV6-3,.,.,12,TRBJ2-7,TGTGCCAGCGAGAGACTCGCATACGAGCAGTACTTC,CASERLAYEQYF
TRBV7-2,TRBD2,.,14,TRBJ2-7,TGTGCCAGCAGCCTCCCGGGAGGGCCGCGTGAGCAGTACTTC,CASSLPGGPREQYF
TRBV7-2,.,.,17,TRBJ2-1,TGTGCCAGCAGCTTTACCCTACTACTGAGCTCCTACAATGAGCAGTTCTTC,CASSFTLLLSSYNEQFF